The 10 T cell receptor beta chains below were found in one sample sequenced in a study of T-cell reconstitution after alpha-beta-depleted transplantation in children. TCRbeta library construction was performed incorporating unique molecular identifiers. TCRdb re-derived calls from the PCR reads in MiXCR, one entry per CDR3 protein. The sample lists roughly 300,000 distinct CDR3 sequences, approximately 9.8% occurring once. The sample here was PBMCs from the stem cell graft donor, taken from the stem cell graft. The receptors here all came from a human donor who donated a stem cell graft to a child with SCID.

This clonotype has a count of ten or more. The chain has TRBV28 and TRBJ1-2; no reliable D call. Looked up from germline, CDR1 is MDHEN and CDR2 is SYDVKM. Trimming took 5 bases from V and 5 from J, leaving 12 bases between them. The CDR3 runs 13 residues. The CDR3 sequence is CASSPDSSYGYTF. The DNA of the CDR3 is TGTGCCAGCAGTCCGGACTCGAGTTATGGCTACACCTTC.

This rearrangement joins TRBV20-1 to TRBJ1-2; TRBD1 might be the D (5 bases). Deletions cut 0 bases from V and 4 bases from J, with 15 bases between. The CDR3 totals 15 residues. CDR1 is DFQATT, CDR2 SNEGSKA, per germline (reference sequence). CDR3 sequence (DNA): TGCAGTGCTAGAGATCTCGCGGGGCCCAGCTATGGCTACACCTTC. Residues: CSARDLAGPSYGYTF.

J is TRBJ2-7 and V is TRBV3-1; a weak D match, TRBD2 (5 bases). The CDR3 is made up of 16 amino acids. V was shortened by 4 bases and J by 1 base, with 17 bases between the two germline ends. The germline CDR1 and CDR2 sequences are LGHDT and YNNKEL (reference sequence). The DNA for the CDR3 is TGTGCCAGCAGCCCCCCTCCGCGGGCTCGTTCCTACGAGCAGTACTTC. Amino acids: CASSPPPRARSYEQYF.

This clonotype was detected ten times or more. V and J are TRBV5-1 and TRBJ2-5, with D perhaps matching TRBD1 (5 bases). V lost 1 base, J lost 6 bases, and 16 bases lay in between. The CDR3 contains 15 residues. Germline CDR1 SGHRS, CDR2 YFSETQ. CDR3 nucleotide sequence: TGCGCCAGCAGCTTGACAGGACAAGGGGTACAGACCCAGTACTTC. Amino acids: CASSLTGQGVQTQYF.

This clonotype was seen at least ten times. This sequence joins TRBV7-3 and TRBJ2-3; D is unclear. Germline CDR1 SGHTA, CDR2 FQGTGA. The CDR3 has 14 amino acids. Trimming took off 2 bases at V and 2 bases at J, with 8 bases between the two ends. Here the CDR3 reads CASSLVAYTDTQYF. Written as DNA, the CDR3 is TGTGCCAGCAGCTTAGTCGCTTACACAGATACGCAGTATTTT.

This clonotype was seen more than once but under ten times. The CDR3 loop reads CASSVEFSATNEKLFF. CDR3 DNA sequence: TGTGCCAGCAGCGTAGAATTCTCCGCAACTAATGAAAAACTGTTTTTT. The chain combines TRBV9 with TRBJ1-4; D gene unclear. The CDR3 extends over 16 amino acids. V lost 0 bases and J lost 0, with 9 bases in between. The germline V gene encodes CDR1 SGDLS and CDR2 YYNGEE.

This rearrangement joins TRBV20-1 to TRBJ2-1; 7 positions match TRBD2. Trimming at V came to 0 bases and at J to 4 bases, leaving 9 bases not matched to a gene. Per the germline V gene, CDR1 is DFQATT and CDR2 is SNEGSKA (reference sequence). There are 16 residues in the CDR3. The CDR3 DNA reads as TGCAGTGCTAGAGAAAGTGAGGCGGGGGTGTACAATGAGCAGTTCTTC. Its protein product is CSARESEAGVYNEQFF.

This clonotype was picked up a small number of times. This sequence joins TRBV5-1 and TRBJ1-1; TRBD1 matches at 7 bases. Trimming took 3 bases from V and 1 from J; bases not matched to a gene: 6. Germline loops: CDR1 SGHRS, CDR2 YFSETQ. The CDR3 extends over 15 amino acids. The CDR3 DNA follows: TGCGCCAGCAGCTCCGCGGGACAGACGAACACTGAAGCTTTCTTT. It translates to CASSSAGQTNTEAFF.

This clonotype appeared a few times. CDR3 DNA: TGCAGCGTTGAATTGGGGACTAGCGCCTACAATGAGCAGTTCTTC. This sequence encodes CSVELGTSAYNEQFF. This rearrangement joins TRBV29-1 to TRBJ2-1, with 10 positions matching TRBD2. The CDR3 contains 15 residues. J was trimmed by 2 bases and V by 2 bases; bases with no gene match: 3. Per the germline V gene, CDR1 is SQVTM and CDR2 is ANQGSEA.

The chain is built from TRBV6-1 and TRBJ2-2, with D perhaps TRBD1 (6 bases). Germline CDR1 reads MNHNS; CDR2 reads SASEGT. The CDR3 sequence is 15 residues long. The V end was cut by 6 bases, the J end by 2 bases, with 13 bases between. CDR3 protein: CASSRGQTNTGELFF. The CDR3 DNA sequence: TGTGCCAGCAGCCGTGGACAGACCAACACCGGGGAGCTGTTTTTT.